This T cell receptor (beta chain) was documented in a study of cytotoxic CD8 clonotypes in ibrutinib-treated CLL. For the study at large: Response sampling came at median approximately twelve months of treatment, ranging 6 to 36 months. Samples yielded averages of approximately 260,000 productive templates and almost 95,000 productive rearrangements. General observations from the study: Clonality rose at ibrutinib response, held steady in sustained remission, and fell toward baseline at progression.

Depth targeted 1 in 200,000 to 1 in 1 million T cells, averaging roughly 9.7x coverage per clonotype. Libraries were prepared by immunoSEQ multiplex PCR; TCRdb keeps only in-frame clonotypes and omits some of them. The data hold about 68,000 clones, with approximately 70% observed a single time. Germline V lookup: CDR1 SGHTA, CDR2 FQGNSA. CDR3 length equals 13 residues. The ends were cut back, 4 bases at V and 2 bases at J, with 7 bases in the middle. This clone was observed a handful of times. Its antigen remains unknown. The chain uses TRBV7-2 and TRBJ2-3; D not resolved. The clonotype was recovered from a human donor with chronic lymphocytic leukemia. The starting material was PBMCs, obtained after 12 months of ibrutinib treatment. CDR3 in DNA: TGTGCCAGCAGCTCGGGTTACACAGATACGCAGTATTTT. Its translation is CASSSGYTDTQYF.